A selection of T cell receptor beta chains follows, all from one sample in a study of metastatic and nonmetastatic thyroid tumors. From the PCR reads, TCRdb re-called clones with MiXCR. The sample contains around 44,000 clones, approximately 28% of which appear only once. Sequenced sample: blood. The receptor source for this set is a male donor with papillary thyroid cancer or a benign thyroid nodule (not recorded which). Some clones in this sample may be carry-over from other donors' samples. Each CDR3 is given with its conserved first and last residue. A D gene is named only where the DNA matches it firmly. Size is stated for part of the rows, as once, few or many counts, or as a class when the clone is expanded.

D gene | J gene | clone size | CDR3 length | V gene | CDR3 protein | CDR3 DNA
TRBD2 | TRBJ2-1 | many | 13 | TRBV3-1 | CASGVAGGGEQFF | TGTGCCAGCGGGGTAGCGGGAGGAGGTGAGCAGTTCTTC
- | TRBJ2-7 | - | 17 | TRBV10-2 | CASSEWGHRGLNYEQYF | TGCGCCAGCAGTGAGTGGGGACACCGGGGTTTAAACTACGAGCAGTACTTC
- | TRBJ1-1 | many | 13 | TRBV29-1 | CSVAPRLNTEAFF | TGCAGCGTTGCCCCTCGCCTGAACACTGAAGCTTTCTTT
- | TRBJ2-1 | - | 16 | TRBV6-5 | CARSSNRVGGNNEQFF | TGTGCCAGGAGTTCTAACAGGGTAGGGGGGAACAACGAGCAGTTCTTC
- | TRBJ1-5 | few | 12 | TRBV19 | CASRQGNQPQHF | TGTGCCAGCCGACAGGGCAATCAGCCCCAGCATTTT
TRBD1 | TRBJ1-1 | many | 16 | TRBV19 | CASSSRTGVLHTEAFF | TGTGCCAGTAGTTCGCGGACAGGGGTTTTGCACACTGAAGCTTTCTTT
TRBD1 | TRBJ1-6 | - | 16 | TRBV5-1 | CASSPGRTGSGSPLHF | TGCGCCAGCAGCCCGGGCCGGACAGGGAGTGGTTCACCCCTCCACTTT
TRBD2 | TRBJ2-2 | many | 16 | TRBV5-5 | CASSLEWYGGGRELFF | TGTGCCAGCAGCTTGGAATGGTACGGGGGGGGCCGGGAGCTGTTTTTT
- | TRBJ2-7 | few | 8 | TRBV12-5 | CASGREHF | TGTGCTAGTGGTCGGGAGCACTTC
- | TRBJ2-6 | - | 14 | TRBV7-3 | CDSGKGSVANVLTF | TGTGACAGCGGAAAAGGCTCTGTGGCCAACGTCCTGACTTTC
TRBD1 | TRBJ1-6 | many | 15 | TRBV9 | CASSPRQGPNSPLHF | TGTGCCAGCAGCCCCCGACAGGGACCTAATTCACCCCTCCACTTT
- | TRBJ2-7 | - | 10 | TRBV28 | CASRGRGVYF | TGTGCCAGCAGGGGGAGAGGGGTATACTTC
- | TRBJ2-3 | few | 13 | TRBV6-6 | CASSYTDTDTQYF | TGTGCCAGCAGTTACACCGACACAGATACGCAGTATTTT
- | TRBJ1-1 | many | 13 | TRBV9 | CASSVGGFTEAFF | TGTGCCAGCAGCGTAGGTGGGTTCACTGAAGCTTTCTTT
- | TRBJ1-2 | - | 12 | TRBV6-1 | CASSSNYYGYTF | TGTGCCAGCAGCTCGAATTACTATGGCTACACCTTC
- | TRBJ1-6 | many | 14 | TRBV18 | CASSSPGSNSPLHF | TGTGCCAGCTCTAGTCCAGGTTCAAATTCACCCCTCCACTTT
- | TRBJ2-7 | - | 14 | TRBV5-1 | CASSLGDANSEQYF | TGCGCCAGCAGCTTGGGGGACGCGAACTCCGAGCAGTACTTC
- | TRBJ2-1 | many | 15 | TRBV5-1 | CASSLGGSSYNEQFF | TGCGCCAGCAGCTTGGGCGGTAGCTCCTACAATGAGCAGTTCTTC
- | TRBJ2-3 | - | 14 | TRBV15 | CATGRLFLTDTQYF | TGTGCCACCGGGAGACTATTTCTCACAGATACGCAGTATTTT
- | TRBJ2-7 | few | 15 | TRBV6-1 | CASSSPLTGVYEQYF | TGTGCCAGCAGTTCCCCCCTGACAGGAGTCTACGAGCAGTACTTC
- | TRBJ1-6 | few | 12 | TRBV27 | CACSLGGSHLHF | TGTGCCTGCAGTTTAGGAGGGTCACACCTCCACTTT
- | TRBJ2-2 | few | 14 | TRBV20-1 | CSARDGVNTGELFF | TGCAGTGCTAGAGATGGCGTAAACACCGGGGAGCTGTTTTTT
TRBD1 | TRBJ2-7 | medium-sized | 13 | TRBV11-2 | CASSLGQGAEQYF | TGTGCCAGCAGCTTAGGACAGGGGGCCGAGCAGTACTTC
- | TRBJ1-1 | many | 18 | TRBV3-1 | CASSQFRAQGPRNTEAFF | TGTGCCAGCAGCCAATTCCGGGCCCAGGGGCCAAGGAACACTGAAGCTTTCTTT
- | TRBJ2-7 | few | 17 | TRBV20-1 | CSAKSAAGDSSPYEQYF | TGCAGTGCTAAATCGGCGGCCGGGGATAGTTCTCCCTACGAGCAGTACTTC
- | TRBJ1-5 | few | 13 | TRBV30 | CAWSPQPNQPQHF | TGTGCCTGGAGTCCCCAGCCCAATCAGCCCCAGCATTTT
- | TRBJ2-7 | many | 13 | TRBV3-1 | CASSQIPGNEQYF | TGTGCCAGCAGCCAGATTCCGGGGAACGAGCAGTACTTC
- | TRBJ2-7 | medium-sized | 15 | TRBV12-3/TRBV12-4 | CASSLQAEGYNEQYF | TGTGCCAGCAGTTTACAGGCCGAGGGATACAACGAGCAGTACTTC
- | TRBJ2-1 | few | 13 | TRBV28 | CASSALGPNEQLF | TGTGCCAGCAGCGCCTTGGGACCCAATGAGCAGTTATTC
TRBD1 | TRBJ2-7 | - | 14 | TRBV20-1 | CSAATGAQFYEQYF | TGCAGTGCAGCAACAGGGGCGCAATTTTACGAGCAGTACTTC
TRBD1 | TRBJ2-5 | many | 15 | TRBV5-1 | CASSFSGTAQETQYF | TGCGCCAGCAGCTTCTCCGGGACAGCGCAAGAGACCCAGTACTTC
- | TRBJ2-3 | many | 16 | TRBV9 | CASSPYRDLGTDTQYF | TGTGCCAGCAGCCCTTACCGGGACTTGGGCACAGATACGCAGTATTTT
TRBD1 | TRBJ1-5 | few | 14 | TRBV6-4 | CAIPHRGGNQPQHF | TGTGCCATTCCTCACAGGGGTGGCAATCAGCCCCAGCATTTT
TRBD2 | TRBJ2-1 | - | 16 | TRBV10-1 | CASSETLAGGPHEQFF | TGCGCCAGCAGTGAGACCCTAGCGGGAGGGCCCCATGAGCAGTTCTTC
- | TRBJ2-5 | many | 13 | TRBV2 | CASNSGEEETQYF | TGTGCCAGCAACTCGGGAGAGGAAGAGACCCAGTACTTC
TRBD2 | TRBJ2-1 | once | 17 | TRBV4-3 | CASSQGTGLGSYNEQFF | TGCGCCAGCAGCCAGGGGACGGGACTAGGGTCCTACAATGAGCAGTTCTTC
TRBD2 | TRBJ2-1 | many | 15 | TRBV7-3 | CASSHSGGAYNEQFF | TGTGCCAGCAGCCATAGCGGGGGGGCCTACAATGAGCAGTTCTTC
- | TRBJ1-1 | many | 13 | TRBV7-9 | CASSKDTYTEAFF | TGTGCCAGCAGCAAGGACACGTACACTGAAGCTTTCTTT
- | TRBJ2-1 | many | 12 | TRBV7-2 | CASSLDMDEQFF | TGTGCCAGCAGCTTAGACATGGATGAGCAGTTCTTC
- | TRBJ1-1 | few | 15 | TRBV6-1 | CAISLSPEGNTEAFF | TGTGCCATCAGTCTCTCACCGGAGGGAAACACTGAAGCTTTCTTT
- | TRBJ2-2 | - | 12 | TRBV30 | CAWRFSTGDLFF | TGTGCCTGGAGGTTCTCCACGGGGGATCTGTTTTTT